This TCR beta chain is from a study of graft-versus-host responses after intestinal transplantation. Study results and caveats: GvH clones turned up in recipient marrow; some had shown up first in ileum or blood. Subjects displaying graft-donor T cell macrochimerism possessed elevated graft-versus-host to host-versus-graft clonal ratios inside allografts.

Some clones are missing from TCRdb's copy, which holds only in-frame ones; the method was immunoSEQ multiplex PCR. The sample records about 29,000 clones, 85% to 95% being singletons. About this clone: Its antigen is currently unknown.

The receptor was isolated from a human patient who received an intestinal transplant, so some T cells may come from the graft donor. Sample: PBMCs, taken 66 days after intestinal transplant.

The CDR3 here is CASSLPDSGELFF. DNA of the CDR3: TGTGCCAGCAGCCTCCCAGATTCCGGGGAGCTGTTTTTT. The chain carries TRBV13 and TRBJ2-2; D is ambiguous. Per the germline V gene, CDR1 is PRHDT and CDR2 is FYEKMQ (reference sequence). Trimming removed 5 bases from V and 6 bases from J, with 10 bases in between. The CDR3 is 13 amino acids.